These 29 T cell receptor beta chains share one sample of origin, sequenced in a study of blood T cell repertoires in COVID-19. Measured with immunoSEQ multiplex PCR; TCRdb has only the in-frame clones, and not every one. The data contain a few hundred thousand clones, 83% of them singletons. The sample consisted of peripheral blood. All receptors come from a woman aged 25 to 39 with COVID-19, enrolled during active disease.

The chain joins TRBV7-6 to TRBJ2-7; 9 bases fit TRBD1. The junction had 7 bases not matched to a gene; V was cut back by 5 bases and J by 5 bases. Germline V lookup: CDR1 SGHVS, CDR2 FNYEAQ. This CDR3 has 14 amino acids. This CDR3 is CASSRRTGADEQYF. The CDR3 DNA follows: TGTGCCAGCAGCCGAAGGACAGGGGCCGACGAGCAGTACTTC. The variable domain in full, completed from reference TRBV7-6 and TRBJ2-7, reads GAGVSQSPRYKVTKRGQDVALRCDPISGHVSLYWYRQALGQGPEFLTYFNYEAQQDKSGLPNDRFSAERPEGSISTLTIQRTEQRDSAMYRCASSRRTGADEQYFGPGTRLTVT.

In nucleotides, the CDR3 is TGTGCCAGCAGCTCTCGGGGGGATAATGGCTACACCTTC. Amino acids: CASSSRGDNGYTF. The chain couples TRBV6-5 to TRBJ1-2; possibly TRBD1 for D (5 bases). Germline values: CDR1 MNHEY, CDR2 SVGAGI. This CDR3 spans 13 amino acids. The V and J ends lost 6 bases and 6 bases respectively, with 14 bases between them.

The chain employs TRBV3-1 (or the pseudogene TRBV3-2) and TRBJ2-7, with TRBD1 as a possible D gene (5 bases). The CDR3 length is 18 residues. Germline lookup yields CDR1 LGHDT and CDR2 YNNKEL (reference sequence). Between the trimmed V and J ends, which lost 0 bases and 0 bases, there was a span of 18 bases. CDR3: CASSQENLGQKASYEQYF. CDR3 nucleotide sequence: TGTGCCAGCAGCCAAGAAAATCTGGGGCAGAAGGCCTCCTACGAGCAGTACTTC.

Comment on this clone: The same CDR3 arises from other DNA sequences in this sample as well. The gene calls are TRBV3-1 (or the pseudogene TRBV3-2) and TRBJ2-1; possibly TRBD1 for D (5 bases). CDR1 and CDR2 (germline): LGHDT, YNNKEL (reference sequence). The ends were cut back, 6 bases at V and 6 bases at J, with 6 bases in the middle. CDR3 length: 11 residues. CDR3 DNA: TGTGCCAGCAGTAGGGGCAATGAGCAGTTCTTC. It encodes CASSRGNEQFF.

The CDR3 region has the DNA TGTGCCAGCAGCGTAGGAGGGAATGAGGCACCCCTCCACTTT. Residues: CASSVGGNEAPLHF. The chain employs TRBV9 and TRBJ1-6; D gene ambiguous. The CDR3 contains 14 residues. V gave up 0 bases and J gave up 11 bases, with 12 bases separating them. CDR1 is SGDLS and CDR2 is YYNGEE in the germline V gene.

The rearrangement links TRBV7-9 to TRBJ2-7; D perhaps matches TRBD1 (6 bases). Trimming pared 5 bases from V and 0 bases from J, leaving 11 bases between. Germline V gene lookup returns CDR1 SEHNR and CDR2 FQNEAQ (reference sequence). The length of the CDR3 is 14 residues. The CDR3 DNA is TGTGCCAGCAGCCGGACAGAGAGCTCCTACGAGCAGTACTTC. This sequence encodes CASSRTESSYEQYF.

This clone has only one observation. V and J are TRBV19 and TRBJ1-2; D uncertain. The CDR3 is 13 residues long. The germline gives CDR1 LNHDA, CDR2 SQIVND (reference sequence). The V gene lost 3 bases and the J gene lost 7 bases, with 12 bases spanning the gap. CDR3 DNA sequence: TGTGCCAGTAGTATTCCCGGGGTTCGTGGCTACACCTTC. It translates to CASSIPGVRGYTF.

This chain links TRBV4-3 with TRBJ2-7; D unclear. V was cut by 8 bases and J by 4 bases, with 12 bases left in between. CDR1 is LGHNA and CDR2 is YSLEER in the germline V gene. This CDR3 spans 12 amino acids. CDR3 amino acids: CASCSSSYEQYF. The CDR3 DNA reads as TGCGCCAGCTGTTCTTCCAGTTACGAGCAGTACTTC.

The genes are TRBV19 and TRBJ2-5, with D tentatively TRBD1 (5 bases). The CDR3 has 14 residues. V gave up 2 bases and J gave up 3 bases, with 10 bases separating them. Germline lookup yields CDR1 LNHDA and CDR2 SQIVND (reference sequence). CDR3 bases: TGTGCCAGTAGTATAAGCCCAGGGAAAGAGACCCAGTACTTC. The encoded protein is CASSISPGKETQYF.

This clone was observed a handful of times. The V call is TRBV7-9, the J call TRBJ1-2, with D hard to call. The germline V gene has CDR1 SEHNR and CDR2 FQNEAQ (reference sequence). V lost 3 bases to trimming and J lost 7 bases, with 15 bases between them. The length of the CDR3 is 14 residues. The CDR3 loop reads CASSFTVTEGGYTF. Here the CDR3 DNA reads TGTGCCAGCAGCTTCACAGTTACCGAGGGTGGCTACACCTTC.

The chain is built from TRBV18 and TRBJ1-6; 9 bases match TRBD1. The CDR3 has 16 residues. Per germline, CDR1 KGHSH and CDR2 LQKENI. J was trimmed by 9 bases and V by 3 bases; bases with no gene match: 9. CDR3 DNA sequence: TGTGCCAGCTCACCGGCGCGGACAGGGGCGGGTTCACCCCTCCACTTT. It yields the protein CASSPARTGAGSPLHF. Full variable domain (rest looked up from reference TRBV18 and TRBJ1-6): NAGVMQNPRHLVRRRGQEARLRCSPMKGHSHVYWYRQLPEEGLKFMVYLQKENIIDESGMPKERFSAEFPKEGPSILRIQQVVRGDSAAYFCASSPARTGAGSPLHFGNGTRLTVT.

The J gene is TRBJ2-1, the V gene TRBV12-3 or TRBV12-4; possibly TRBD1 for D (6 bases). The CDR3 totals 13 residues. V lost 5 bases and J lost 4, with 9 bases in between. This CDR3 is CASSRGQYNEQFF. The CDR3 DNA follows: TGTGCCAGCAGTCGAGGACAGTACAATGAGCAGTTCTTC.

V is TRBV28 and J is TRBJ1-2, with no clear D. The CDR3 runs to 14 residues. Per germline, CDR1 MDHEN and CDR2 SYDVKM. V shed 10 bases and J shed 0 bases, with 15 bases lying between them. Here the CDR3 reads CATAYGEANYGYTF. CDR3 sequence (DNA): TGTGCCACCGCGTACGGAGAAGCTAACTATGGCTACACCTTC.

This chain connects TRBV6-5 to TRBJ2-3; D unresolved. Germline V lookup: CDR1 MNHEY, CDR2 SVGAGI. The CDR3 spans 15 residues. The V and J ends lost 0 bases and 0 bases respectively, with 7 bases between them. CDR3 nucleotide sequence: TGTGCCAGCAGTTACTCACAGCTTAGCACAGATACGCAGTATTTT. Protein sequence: CASSYSQLSTDTQYF.

The chain carries TRBV7-2 and TRBJ1-6; D ambiguous. Trimming left V 5 bases short and J 10 bases short, with 18 bases between. In germline, CDR1 is SGHTA, CDR2 FQGNSA. The CDR3 is 15 residues long. The CDR3 sequence: CASSPASVPGSPLHF. For the CDR3, the DNA is TGTGCCAGCAGCCCCGCTTCAGTGCCGGGATCACCCCTCCACTTT. Supplemented by reference TRBV7-2 and TRBJ1-6, the full variable domain reads GAGVSQSPSNKVTEKGKDVELRCDPISGHTALYWYRQSLGQGLEFLIYFQGNSAPDKSGLPSDRFSAERTGGSVSTLTIQRTQQEDSAVYLCASSPASVPGSPLHFGNGTRLTVT.

The chain combines TRBV6-6 with TRBJ2-3; 10 nucleotides align to TRBD1. CDR3 length: 15 residues. J gave up 4 bases and V 7 bases, and 8 bases lay outside the gene matches. The germline V gene encodes CDR1 MNHNY and CDR2 SVGAGI (reference sequence). Here the CDR3 reads CASTDPGQGPDTQYF. In DNA, the CDR3 is TGTGCCAGCACCGACCCGGGACAGGGGCCAGATACGCAGTATTTT.

V and J are TRBV11-2 and TRBJ1-2; D may be TRBD1 (6 bases). Germline CDR1 and CDR2: SGHAT and FQNNGV. The V end was cut by 5 bases, the J end by 4 bases, with 20 bases between. The CDR3 is 16 amino acids. CDR3 protein: CASSPDSSSPLYGYTF. The CDR3 DNA sequence: TGTGCCAGCAGCCCGGACAGCTCTAGTCCACTCTATGGCTACACCTTC.

The chain has TRBV24-1 and TRBJ1-5; D uncertain. Trimming removed 1 base from V and 4 bases from J, with 7 bases in between. There are 14 residues in the CDR3. Looked up from germline, CDR1 is KGHDR and CDR2 is SFDVKD. CDR3 nucleotide sequence: TGTGCCACCAGTGATTTCTCCGGGAATCAGCCCCAGCATTTT. This sequence encodes CATSDFSGNQPQHF.

This chain connects TRBV4-3 to TRBJ2-2; TRBD1 matches 7 bases. Trimming cost V 4 bases and J 1 base; bases outside gene matches: 15. This CDR3 has 19 residues. Germline V gives CDR1 LGHNA, CDR2 YSLEER. The chain's CDR3 is CASSPTRQGETRNTGELFF. For the CDR3, the DNA is TGCGCCAGCAGCCCAACACGGCAGGGGGAGACGAGGAACACCGGGGAGCTGTTTTTT.

This clone was counted once. V is TRBV19 and J is TRBJ1-5; 8 bases map to TRBD1. Germline CDR1 and CDR2: LNHDA and SQIVND (reference sequence). This CDR3 region has 12 residues. The trim removed 10 bases at V and 10 bases at J, leaving 9 bases unmatched. The CDR3 reads CATGQGWVPQHF. For the CDR3, the DNA is TGTGCCACCGGACAGGGTTGGGTCCCCCAGCATTTT.

V gene TRBV3-1 (or the pseudogene TRBV3-2) combines with J gene TRBJ2-3; no reliable D call. Germline CDR1 reads LGHDT; CDR2 reads YNNKEL (reference sequence). V lost 4 bases to trimming and J lost 2 bases, with 4 bases between them. This CDR3 spans 12 amino acids. For the CDR3, the DNA is TGTGCCAGCAGCCCCTCCACAGATACGCAGTATTTT. This encodes CASSPSTDTQYF.

Of note for this clone: Other DNA sequences in the sample encode the same CDR3. The chain recombines TRBV11-2 with TRBJ1-1; maybe TRBD1 (5 bases). The CDR3 spans 13 residues. V lost 1 base and J 4 bases, leaving 7 bases between the germline ends. CDR1 and CDR2 (germline): SGHAT, FQNNGV. The CDR3 DNA sequence: TGTGCCAGCAGCTTAGTGGGGGGCACTGAAGCTTTCTTT. It encodes CASSLVGGTEAFF. The full variable domain, completed using reference TRBV11-2 and TRBJ1-1, is EAGVAQSPRYKIIEKRQSVAFWCNPISGHATLYWYQQILGQGPKLLIQFQNNGVVDDSQLPKDRFSAERLKGVDSTLKIQPAKLEDSAVYLCASSLVGGTEAFFGQGTRLTVV.

This sequence joins TRBV29-1 and TRBJ1-1; 8 bases line up with TRBD1. The CDR3 loop spans 16 amino acids. V lost 3 bases and J lost 4; bases outside the gene matches: 13. Germline CDR1 and CDR2: SQVTM and ANQGSEA. The CDR3, as DNA: TGCAGCGTTGAGGGGGGACAGGAAGTCAAATTCACTGAAGCTTTCTTT. This encodes CSVEGGQEVKFTEAFF.

The CDR3 region has the DNA TGTGCCAGCTCACCAGGGCCGGGAGCGCAGTACGAGCAGTACTTC. It yields the protein CASSPGPGAQYEQYF. The chain links TRBV18 to TRBJ2-7; TRBD2 is a possible D gene (6 bases). The V gene's germline CDR1 is KGHSH and CDR2 LQKENI. The V end was cut by 2 bases, the J end by 4 bases, with 15 bases between. The CDR3 runs 15 residues.

This clone was recorded once. The CDR3 loop is CASSLVRSRARRETQYF. The CDR3 DNA reads as TGTGCCAGCAGCTTGGTAAGGTCCAGGGCCCGACGGGAGACCCAGTACTTC. The chain links TRBV5-6 to TRBJ2-5; possibly TRBD1 for D (5 bases). CDR1 is SGHDT and CDR2 is YYEEEE in the germline V gene. V was trimmed by 0 bases and J by 5 bases, leaving 20 bases between them. The CDR3 sequence is 17 residues long.

This sequence joins TRBV28 and TRBJ1-1, with 7 bases fitting TRBD1. This CDR3 region has 16 residues. Germline loops: CDR1 MDHEN, CDR2 SYDVKM. V dropped 6 bases and J dropped 3; count of bases not matched to a gene: 13. The CDR3 DNA sequence: TGTGCCAGCAGCCCTTTAGGGGCTGACAGGGACACTGAAGCTTTCTTT. Its protein product is CASSPLGADRDTEAFF.

As to this clone: Other DNA sequences in this sample translate to the same CDR3. The gene calls are TRBV6-2 or TRBV6-3 and TRBJ2-7, with 7 bases that match TRBD1. J was trimmed by 5 bases and V by 0 bases; bases with no gene match: 7. Germline CDR1 MNHEY, CDR2 SVGEGT. The CDR3 has 15 residues. CDR3 sequence: CASSYSKGALDEQYF. The CDR3 nucleotides read TGTGCCAGCAGTTACTCAAAGGGGGCCTTGGACGAGCAGTACTTC.

The rearrangement links TRBV28 to TRBJ1-3; 7 nucleotides align to TRBD1. Looked up from germline, CDR1 is MDHEN and CDR2 is SYDVKM. V shed 3 bases, J shed 4 bases, and the junction held 6 bases outside the gene matches. The CDR3 is made up of 15 amino acids. The CDR3 loop reads CASSLLTGTGNTIYF. For the CDR3, the DNA is TGTGCCAGCAGTTTGTTGACAGGGACCGGAAACACCATATATTTT.

The chain has TRBV2 and TRBJ1-2; 8 positions match TRBD1. The CDR3 totals 13 residues. Germline V CDR1 and CDR2: SNHLY, FYNNEI. The V segment lost 2 bases and the J segment 7 bases; nucleotides outside the gene matches: 3. The CDR3 region is CASSEQGASGYTF. CDR3 nucleotide sequence: TGTGCCAGCAGTGAACAGGGGGCGAGTGGCTACACCTTC.